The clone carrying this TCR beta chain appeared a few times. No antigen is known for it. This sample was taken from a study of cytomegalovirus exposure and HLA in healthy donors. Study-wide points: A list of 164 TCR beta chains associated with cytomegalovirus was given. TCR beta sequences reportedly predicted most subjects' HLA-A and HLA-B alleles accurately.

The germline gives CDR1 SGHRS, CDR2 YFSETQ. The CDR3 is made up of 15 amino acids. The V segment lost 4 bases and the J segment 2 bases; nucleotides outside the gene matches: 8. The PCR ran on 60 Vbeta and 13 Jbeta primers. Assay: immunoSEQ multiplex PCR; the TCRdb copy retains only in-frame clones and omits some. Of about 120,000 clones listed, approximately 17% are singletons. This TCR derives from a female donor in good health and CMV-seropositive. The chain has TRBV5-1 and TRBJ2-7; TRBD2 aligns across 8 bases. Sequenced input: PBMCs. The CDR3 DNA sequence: TGCGCCAGCAGCCCACTTAGCGGGGTTCCCTACGAGCAGTACTTC. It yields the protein CASSPLSGVPYEQYF.